This passage covers 25 T cell receptor beta chains from one sample sequenced in a study of T-cell memory formation after mild COVID-19. From the 5' RACE reads, TCRdb called clonotypes with MiXCR, one entry per CDR3 protein. The sample shows fewer than 400,000 distinct CDR3 sequences, 13% of them seen only once. Sequencing was done on a sample of PBMCs or a T cell subset sorted from them (not recorded which). Every receptor here comes from a man between 18 and 29 years old who had mild COVID-19 (a few samples of this study predate the infection). Cell type and time point are not known.

This clonotype appeared a few times. This chain connects TRBV7-2 to TRBJ2-3; maybe TRBD2 (6 bases). This CDR3 has 12 amino acids. CDR1 is SGHTA and CDR2 is FQGNSA in the germline V gene. Trimming took off 6 bases at V and 6 bases at J, with 10 bases between the two ends. CDR3 sequence: CASSTTSDTQYF. CDR3 DNA: TGTGCCAGCAGTACCACTAGCGATACGCAGTATTTT.

The chain couples TRBV4-1 to TRBJ1-5, with D hard to call. The CDR3 sequence is 13 residues long. The germline CDR1 and CDR2 sequences are MGHRA and YSYEKL. The ends were cut back, 2 bases at V and 5 bases at J, with 7 bases in the middle. In DNA form, the CDR3 reads TGCGCCAGCAGCCAACAAGGGTATCAGCCCCAGCATTTT. It is translated as CASSQQGYQPQHF.

The chain couples TRBV28 to TRBJ1-6; perhaps TRBD1 as D (6 bases). CDR1 is MDHEN, CDR2 SYDVKM, per germline. This CDR3 has 13 amino acids. V gave up 1 base and J gave up 9 bases, with 7 bases separating them. The chain's CDR3 is CASSLSGASPLHF. CDR3 nucleotide sequence: TGTGCCAGCAGTTTATCAGGGGCTTCACCCCTCCACTTT.

This clonotype appeared a few times. V gene TRBV20-1 combines with J gene TRBJ1-2, with D possibly being TRBD1 (5 bases). The CDR3 totals 13 residues. Deletions cut 5 bases from V and 8 bases from J, with 18 bases between. Germline V gene lookup returns CDR1 DFQATT and CDR2 SNEGSKA (reference sequence). The CDR3 loop reads CSAGGLWGDGYTF. The CDR3 DNA follows: TGCAGTGCTGGGGGACTTTGGGGGGACGGCTACACCTTC.

The CDR3, as DNA: TGCGCCAGCAGGCAACGCCGGGACTACGGAGGCGCTTTCTTT. Protein: CASRQRRDYGGAFF. This chain connects TRBV5-1 to TRBJ1-1, with D possibly matching TRBD1 (5 bases). CDR1 SGHRS and CDR2 YFSETQ come from the germline V gene. The V end lost 5 bases, the J end lost 11 bases, and 22 bases lay between the germline ends. The CDR3 consists of 14 residues. Combining the CDR3 with reference TRBV5-1 and TRBJ1-1 gives the whole variable domain KAGVTQTPRYLIKTRGQQVTLSCSPISGHRSVSWYQQTPGQGLQFLFEYFSETQRNKGNFPGRFSGRQFSNSRSEMNVSTLELGDSALYLCASRQRRDYGGAFFGQGTRLTVV.

This sequence joins TRBV2 and TRBJ2-7; D is perhaps TRBD2 (6 bases). Looked up from germline, CDR1 is SNHLY and CDR2 is FYNNEI. V dropped 6 bases and J dropped 5 bases, with 14 bases sitting between them. The CDR3 spans 13 residues. The CDR3 nucleotides read TGTGCCAGCAGGTTCGGGGGAGTCCACGAGCAGTACTTC. Amino acids: CASRFGGVHEQYF.

This clonotype was detected many times. The rearrangement uses TRBV11-2 and TRBJ2-5; perhaps TRBD1 as D (6 bases). CDR1 and CDR2 from the germline V gene are SGHAT and FQNNGV. V lost 0 bases to trimming and J lost 5 bases, with 13 bases between them. This CDR3 comprises 15 residues. CDR3 bases: TGTGCCAGCAGCTTAGATCACAGGGCGCACGAGACCCAGTACTTC. Translating gives CASSLDHRAHETQYF.

This clonotype occurred a few times. The chain recombines TRBV7-9 with TRBJ1-1; D remains ambiguous. CDR3 length: 14 residues. Germline assignment: CDR1 SEHNR and CDR2 FQNEAQ (reference sequence). Trimming took 5 bases from V and 1 from J, leaving 11 bases between them. The DNA for the CDR3 is TGTGCCAGCAGCCACCGACTCGAGAACACTGAAGCTTTCTTT. Protein sequence: CASSHRLENTEAFF.

The V gene is TRBV6-2 or TRBV6-3, the J gene TRBJ2-7, with 7 positions matching TRBD2. Germline V gene sequence: CDR1 MNHEY, CDR2 SVGEGT. The length of the CDR3 is 15 residues. V lost 2 bases, J lost 6 bases, and 10 bases stayed unmatched. CDR3 in amino acids: CASSYDDGGGIEQYV. CDR3 DNA sequence: TGTGCCAGCAGTTACGACGATGGGGGGGGAATCGAGCAGTACGTC.

This clonotype has just a few counts. The CDR3 sequence is CASSVGTDQPQHF. The DNA of the CDR3 is TGTGCCAGCAGCGTTGGAACAGATCAGCCCCAGCATTTT. The chain couples TRBV9 to TRBJ1-5; D remains ambiguous. Germline CDR1 is SGDLS and CDR2 is YYNGEE. Trimming left V 2 bases short and J 5 bases short, with 8 bases between. The CDR3 covers 13 residues.

This chain links TRBV20-1 with TRBJ2-2, with TRBD2 identical over 10 bases. The germline gives CDR1 DFQATT, CDR2 SNEGSKA (reference sequence). CDR3 length: 16 amino acids. The junction had 11 bases not matched to a gene; V was cut back by 4 bases and J by 6 bases. The CDR3 DNA sequence: TGCAGTGCTAACCATCCTAGCGGGGGCCCTCCCGGGGAGCTGTTTTTT. Amino acid sequence: CSANHPSGGPPGELFF.

This clonotype was recorded many times. For the CDR3, the DNA is TGTGCCATCGGGGATTACACCGGGGAGCTGTTTTTT. Translating it yields CAIGDYTGELFF. The chain links TRBV10-3 to TRBJ2-2; D not certain. The V end was cut by 8 bases, the J end by 3 bases, with 7 bases between. This CDR3 is built from 12 residues. CDR1 is ENHRY and CDR2 is SYGVKD in the germline V gene.

This clonotype was observed many times. This chain links TRBV4-3 with TRBJ2-7; D is possibly TRBD1 or TRBD2 (7 bases each). Per the germline V gene, CDR1 is LGHNA and CDR2 is YSLEER. The CDR3 has 14 amino acids. Trimming removed 4 bases from V and 6 bases from J, with 16 bases in between. CDR3 region: CASSPQGGSGEQYF. CDR3 bases: TGCGCCAGCAGCCCGCAGGGGGGGTCTGGCGAGCAGTACTTC.

V is TRBV9 and J is TRBJ2-1, with D uncertain. Trimming shortened V by 4 bases and J by 7 bases, and 9 bases separated the two germline ends. Germline loops: CDR1 SGDLS, CDR2 YYNGEE. The CDR3 consists of 12 residues. The CDR3 reads CASSPGQNEQFF. The CDR3, as DNA: TGTGCCAGCAGCCCCGGCCAGAATGAGCAGTTCTTC.

The chain employs TRBV20-1 and TRBJ1-1, with 10 bases matching TRBD1. The CDR3 contains 16 residues. With V trimmed by 2 bases and J by 11 bases, 17 bases remained unmatched. The germline CDR1 and CDR2 sequences are DFQATT and SNEGSKA (reference sequence). The DNA for the CDR3 is TGCAGTGCTAGACCCGCCCACGACAGGGGGCGGACTGGGGCTTTCTTT. It translates to CSARPAHDRGRTGAFF.

The genes are TRBV6-2 or TRBV6-3 and TRBJ2-2; D is possibly TRBD1 or TRBD2 (6 bases each). With 5 bases removed from V and 7 bases from J, the gap between germline ends came to 17 bases. CDR1 and CDR2 (germline): MNHEY, SVGEGT. This CDR3 has 15 residues. CDR3 sequence reads: CASSPGRGLNGELFF. CDR3 DNA: TGTGCCAGCAGTCCCGGCCGGGGGCTTAACGGGGAGCTGTTTTTT.

There are many counts of this clonotype. The gene calls are TRBV25-1 and TRBJ2-7, with D perhaps matching TRBD1 (5 bases). Trimming took 1 base from V and 2 from J, leaving 9 bases between them. The CDR3 spans 14 residues. Germline V gives CDR1 MGHDK, CDR2 SYGVNS. DNA of the CDR3: TGTGCCAGCAGTGAATGGGGCAGGACCTACGAGCAGTACTTC. Translation gives CASSEWGRTYEQYF.

This chain connects TRBV7-9 to TRBJ1-1; no firm D call. The CDR3 covers 13 residues. Germline loops: CDR1 SEHNR, CDR2 FQNEAQ (reference sequence). Trimming left V 4 bases short and J 7 bases short, with 13 bases between. Here the CDR3 reads CASSSPDLREAFF. CDR3 sequence (DNA): TGTGCCAGCAGCTCCCCCGACTTACGTGAAGCTTTCTTT.

This clonotype occurred once. This chain links TRBV7-3 with TRBJ1-2; tentatively, D is TRBD1 (5 bases). CDR3 size: 13 residues. V was cut by 5 bases and J by 4 bases, with 11 bases left in between. CDR1 is SGHTA, CDR2 FQGTGA, per germline. The CDR3 loop is CASSRGEIYGYTF. The CDR3 region has the DNA TGTGCCAGCAGCCGGGGGGAGATCTATGGCTACACCTTC. Together with reference TRBV7-3 and TRBJ1-2, the CDR3 gives the full variable domain: GAGVSQTPSNKVTEKGKYVELRCDPISGHTALYWYRQSLGQGPEFLIYFQGTGAADDSGLPNDRFFAVRPEGSVSTLKIQRTERGDSAVYLCASSRGEIYGYTFGSGTRLTVV.

This clonotype was picked up a small number of times. The genes are TRBV7-3 and TRBJ2-5; TRBD2 might be the D (6 bases). Germline CDR1 reads SGHTA; CDR2 reads FQGTGA. Trimming cost V 2 bases and J 2 bases, with 12 bases left between them. The length of the CDR3 is 15 residues. In nucleotides, the CDR3 is TGTGCCAGCAGCTTAGGGGGACTCCTTCAAGAGACCCAGTACTTC. Protein sequence: CASSLGGLLQETQYF.

This chain links TRBV12-3 or TRBV12-4 with TRBJ2-4, with TRBD2 as a possible D gene (5 bases). The V gene lost 8 bases and the J gene lost 1 base, with 18 bases spanning the gap. The CDR3 runs to 16 residues. CDR3: CASAERPRSAKNIQYF. CDR3 coding DNA: TGTGCCAGCGCCGAGCGGCCCCGATCTGCCAAAAACATTCAGTACTTC.

In this sample, this clonotype turned up a few times. The chain combines TRBV6-5 with TRBJ2-6, with a possible D match to TRBD2 (5 bases). Germline-derived CDR1 and CDR2 are MNHEY and SVGAGI. V lost 2 bases and J lost 2, with 10 bases in between. The CDR3 is 16 amino acids. The CDR3 DNA follows: TGTGCCAGCAGTTACGGGTGGGGAGCTGGGGCCAACGTCCTGACTTTC. Protein sequence: CASSYGWGAGANVLTF.

This clonotype was seen a handful of times. The chain joins TRBV5-1 to TRBJ2-7; 10 bases are shared with TRBD1. Germline assignment: CDR1 SGHRS and CDR2 YFSETQ. V lost 4 bases and J lost 2; bases outside the gene matches: 15. The CDR3 runs 18 residues. CDR3 sequence reads: CASSPLPTGTGAAYEQYF. For the CDR3, the DNA is TGCGCCAGCAGCCCACTGCCTACCGGGACAGGGGCGGCCTACGAGCAGTACTTC. The full variable domain, in which reference TRBV5-1 and TRBJ2-7 provide the parts outside the CDR3, is KAGVTQTPRYLIKTRGQQVTLSCSPISGHRSVSWYQQTPGQGLQFLFEYFSETQRNKGNFPGRFSGRQFSNSRSEMNVSTLELGDSALYLCASSPLPTGTGAAYEQYFGPGTRLTVT.

This clonotype was found many times. This rearrangement joins TRBV6-5 to TRBJ2-3; unclear D gene. The V end was cut by 0 bases, the J end by 0 bases, with 4 bases between. Germline V gives CDR1 MNHEY, CDR2 SVGAGI. The length of the CDR3 is 14 residues. The CDR3 nucleotides are TGTGCCAGCAGTTACTCGGCTAGCACAGATACGCAGTATTTT. Translation: CASSYSASTDTQYF.

This clonotype was seen ten or more times. The chain is built from TRBV5-1 and TRBJ2-1; 11 bases fit TRBD2. CDR1 is SGHRS, CDR2 YFSETQ, per germline. This CDR3 is built from 18 residues. V was clipped by 4 bases and J by 5 bases; unmatched bases: 14. The CDR3 DNA reads TGCGCCAGCAGCACCGGCGGAGTAGCGGGGGGGCTGAACAATGAGCAGTTCTTC. It specifies CASSTGGVAGGLNNEQFF.